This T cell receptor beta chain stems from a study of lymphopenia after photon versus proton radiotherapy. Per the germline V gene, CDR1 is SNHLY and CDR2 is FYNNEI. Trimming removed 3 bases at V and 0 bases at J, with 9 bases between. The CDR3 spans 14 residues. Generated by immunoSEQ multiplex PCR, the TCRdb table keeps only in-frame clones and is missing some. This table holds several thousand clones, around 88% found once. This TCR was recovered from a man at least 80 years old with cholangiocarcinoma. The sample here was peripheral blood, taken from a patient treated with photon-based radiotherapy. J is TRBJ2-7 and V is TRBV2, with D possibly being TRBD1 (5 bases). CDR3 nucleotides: TGTGCCAGCAGTGAGAGACAGAGCTCCTACGAGCAGTACTTC. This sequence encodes CASSERQSSYEQYF.